This T cell receptor (beta chain) appears in the sequencing data of a study of Ad26.COV2.S vaccination and SARS-CoV-2 variants. Remarks on this clone: Its matching antigen is unknown.

Whole-study findings and limits: Placebo and vaccine recipients had non-spike TCR breadth that was similar. Marked by substantial breadth, spike-specific CD8+ and CD4+ T cell responses were reportedly seen after vaccination.

The CDR3 spans 17 residues. Germline assignment: CDR1 KGHDR and CDR2 SFDVKD. Trimming at V came to 4 bases and at J to 5 bases, leaving 10 bases not matched to a gene. This table comes from immunoSEQ multiplex PCR, and its TCRdb copy is limited to in-frame clones, with some not included. This table holds over 90,000 clones, around 82% found once. The rearrangement joins TRBV24-1 to TRBJ2-2; the match to TRBD1 covers 9 bases. This receptor was identified in a human donor who had recovered from COVID-19. The specimen was peripheral blood, collected after recovery from COVID-19. CDR3 region: CATSEGQGSFDTGELFF. The CDR3 bases are TGTGCCACCAGTGAGGGACAGGGATCATTCGATACCGGGGAGCTGTTTTTT.